Reported below is one TCR beta chain. Its target is not known. This sample is part of a study of cytomegalovirus exposure and HLA in healthy donors. Vbeta (60) and Jbeta (13) primers were used in the PCR. The assay was immunoSEQ multiplex PCR, and TCRdb's table has in-frame clones only and misses some. The sample consists of roughly 220,000 clones, 75% of them appearing once. Study findings and constraints: In a later analysis, productive TCRs from donors in an Asian-associated ancestry cluster reportedly carried fewer N-insertions than the cohort mean. TCR association rates varied by HLA locus in a later analysis, with DRB1 highest and HLA-C lowest.

The clonotype originates from a woman in her thirties in good health and CMV-seronegative. The sequenced material came from PBMCs.

In DNA form, the CDR3 reads TGTGCCAGCAGACCCGGGACAGGGGAAGTAAGTGAGCAGTTCTTC. This encodes CASRPGTGEVSEQFF. The rearrangement links TRBV11-2 to TRBJ2-1, with 10 bases fitting TRBD1. This CDR3 comprises 15 residues. V trimming: 6 bases; J trimming: 9 bases; junction bases outside the gene matches: 11. Germline V gives CDR1 SGHAT, CDR2 FQNNGV. The entire variable domain, with the rest obtained from reference TRBV11-2 and TRBJ2-1, is as follows: EAGVAQSPRYKIIEKRQSVAFWCNPISGHATLYWYQQILGQGPKLLIQFQNNGVVDDSQLPKDRFSAERLKGVDSTLKIQPAKLEDSAVYLCASRPGTGEVSEQFFGPGTRLTVL.